These T cell receptor beta chains were read from a single sample in a study of blood T cell repertoires in COVID-19. Using immunoSEQ multiplex PCR, the repertoire was profiled, and TCRdb retains in-frame clones only, with some absent. Here the sample spans around 15,000 clones, around nine tenths being singletons. Specimen: peripheral blood. These receptors came from a woman between 65 and 79 years old in a cohort sampled during active or convalescent COVID-19. Both conserved end residues are part of each CDR3. The D gene is left open where the match is weak. Expanded clones are given a class, and other clones once, few, many or no size at all.

abundance | j_gene | v_gene | d_gene | CDR3nt | CDR3aa
NA | TRBJ2-7 | TRBV5-5 | TRBD1 | TGTGCCAGCAGCTTGGTCTCGGCAGGGACAGGGCAGTACTTC | CASSLVSAGTGQYF
NA | TRBJ2-2 | TRBV3-1/TRBV3-2 | TRBD1 | TGTGCCAGCAGCTTGGGACAGCGGAACACCGGGGAGCTGTTTTTT | CASSLGQRNTGELFF
NA | TRBJ2-2 | TRBV12-3/TRBV12-4 | NA | TGTGCCAGCAGTTTGACACCCACCGGGGAGCTGTTTTTT | CASSLTPTGELFF
NA | TRBJ1-5 | TRBV6-5 | TRBD1 | TGTGCCAGCTGGGGTAACAGGGGGAGCAATCAGCCCCAGCATTTT | CASWGNRGSNQPQHF
NA | TRBJ1-4 | TRBV3-1/TRBV3-2 | NA | TGTGCCAGCAGCCTACGGTCGCTCAATGAAAAACTGTTTTTT | CASSLRSLNEKLFF
few | TRBJ1-4 | TRBV7-9 | NA | TGTGCCAGCAGCTTAACACAGGACAATGAAAAACTGTTTTTT | CASSLTQDNEKLFF
NA | TRBJ2-3 | TRBV19 | TRBD1 | TGTGCCAGTAGTACCGACGACAGGGGCACAGATACGCAGTATTTT | CASSTDDRGTDTQYF
NA | TRBJ2-2 | TRBV2 | TRBD1 | TGTGCCGGCAGGGCGGGGACAGGGTCCGGGGAGCTGTTTTTT | CAGRAGTGSGELFF
NA | TRBJ2-2 | TRBV7-2 | NA | TGTGCCAGCAGCCTAGCCGAGACATCCTCCACCGGGGAGCTGTTTTTT | CASSLAETSSTGELFF
NA | TRBJ2-4 | TRBV24-1 | TRBD2 | TGTGCCACCAGTCGGGAGGGGTTCATTCAGTACTTC | CATSREGFIQYF
NA | TRBJ2-1 | TRBV7-9 | TRBD2 | TGTGCCAGCAGCTCTCTAGCGGGGGGGTGGAATGAGCAGTTCTTC | CASSSLAGGWNEQFF
NA | TRBJ1-1 | TRBV7-8 | NA | TGTGCCAGCAGCTTAAATCAGGGGCCAAACACTGAAGCTTTCTTT | CASSLNQGPNTEAFF
NA | TRBJ1-4 | TRBV28 | TRBD1 | TGTGCCAGCAGGCTTGTACCGGGACAGGGGGCGAGAGAAAAACTGTTTTTT | CASRLVPGQGAREKLFF
NA | TRBJ1-2 | TRBV19 | TRBD1 | TGTGCCAGTAGTATGCTCTCGACAGGGGGCGATGGCTACACCTTC | CASSMLSTGGDGYTF
few | TRBJ1-5 | TRBV7-9 | NA | TGTGCCAGCAGCTTGGGGGGGGAGCCCCAGCATTTT | CASSLGGEPQHF
NA | TRBJ2-3 | TRBV28 | NA | TGTGCCAGCAGCCTAGAGGGTCTCACGCAGTATTTT | CASSLEGLTQYF
NA | TRBJ1-2 | TRBV5-4 | TRBD1 | TGTGCCAGCAGCTTACAGGGGATCAGCTATGGCTACACCTTC | CASSLQGISYGYTF
NA | TRBJ2-2 | TRBV7-9 | NA | TGTGCCAGCAGCTTACCCCGACCCCCGGGCACCGGGGAGCTGTTTTTT | CASSLPRPPGTGELFF
NA | TRBJ2-3 | TRBV11-2 | NA | TGTGCCAGCAGCCTGGGGGCCAAGGATACGCAGTATTTT | CASSLGAKDTQYF
few | TRBJ2-2 | TRBV11-2 | NA | TGTGCCAGCAGCTTCGGTGGTTCGGACACCGGGGAGCTGTTTTTT | CASSFGGSDTGELFF
NA | TRBJ1-1 | TRBV3-1/TRBV3-2 | NA | TGTGCCGCCTCAAGGCAGGCTTCGAACACTGAAGCTTTCTTT | CAASRQASNTEAFF
once | TRBJ2-1 | TRBV5-4 | TRBD1 | TGTGCCAGCAGCTCACGACAGGGGTCCTTCCGAATTTCCTACAATGAGCAGTTCTTC | CASSSRQGSFRISYNEQFF
NA | TRBJ1-1 | TRBV10-3 | NA | TGTGCCATCAAAAACAACATGAACACTGAAGCTTTCTTT | CAIKNNMNTEAFF
NA | TRBJ2-5 | TRBV7-2 | NA | TGTGCCAGCAGCGCAGAGGAAGTCGGGACCCAGTACTTC | CASSAEEVGTQYF
NA | TRBJ1-3 | TRBV10-3 | TRBD1 | TGTGCCATCACCAAGGACAGGGTCGACTCTGGAAACACCATATATTTT | CAITKDRVDSGNTIYF
NA | TRBJ1-6 | TRBV12-3/TRBV12-4 | NA | TGTGCCAGCAGTTTTAGTAATTCACCCCTCCACTTT | CASSFSNSPLHF
NA | TRBJ2-7 | TRBV12-3/TRBV12-4 | NA | TGTGCCAGCAGTTTGGCGGGCGAGCAGTACTTC | CASSLAGEQYF
NA | TRBJ2-5 | TRBV2 | NA | TGTGCCAGCAGTGCCTTGGAGACCCAGTACTTC | CASSALETQYF